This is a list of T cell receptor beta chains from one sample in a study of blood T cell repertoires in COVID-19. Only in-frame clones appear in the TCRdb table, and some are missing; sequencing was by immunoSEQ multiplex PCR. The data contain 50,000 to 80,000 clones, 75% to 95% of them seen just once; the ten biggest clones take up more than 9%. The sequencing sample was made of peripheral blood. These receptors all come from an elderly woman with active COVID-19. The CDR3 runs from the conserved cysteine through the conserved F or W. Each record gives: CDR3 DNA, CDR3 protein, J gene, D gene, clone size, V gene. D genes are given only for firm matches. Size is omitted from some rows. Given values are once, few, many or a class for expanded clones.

cdr3_nt: TGTGCCAGCAGTTCAATGGGACAGGGTAATTCACCCCTCCACTTT
cdr3_aa: CASSSMGQGNSPLHF
j_call: TRBJ1-6
d_call: TRBD1
clone_size: -
v_call: TRBV27

cdr3_nt: TGTGCCAGCAGTCAGAGCGGGGACAACACCCTTCAGTACTTC
cdr3_aa: CASSQSGDNTLQYF
j_call: TRBJ2-4
d_call: -
clone_size: -
v_call: TRBV6-2/TRBV6-3

cdr3_nt: TGCGCCAGCAGCTTGCAGCCGCAGGGGGCCGGGAATGAGCAGTTCTTC
cdr3_aa: CASSLQPQGAGNEQFF
j_call: TRBJ2-1
d_call: TRBD1
clone_size: -
v_call: TRBV5-1

cdr3_nt: TGTGCGACAGGGACTTTCTCTGGAAACACCATATATTTT
cdr3_aa: CATGTFSGNTIYF
j_call: TRBJ1-3
d_call: TRBD1
clone_size: -
v_call: TRBV25-1

cdr3_nt: TGCGCCAGCAGCCACCTCGGGACAGAGTTCGCGAACACCGGGGAGCTGTTTTTT
cdr3_aa: CASSHLGTEFANTGELFF
j_call: TRBJ2-2
d_call: TRBD1
clone_size: few
v_call: TRBV4-1

cdr3_nt: TGTGCCAGCAGGCATTACGATCCGGGACAGGGGATAGGAGGCTACACCTTC
cdr3_aa: CASRHYDPGQGIGGYTF
j_call: TRBJ1-2
d_call: TRBD1
clone_size: -
v_call: TRBV28

cdr3_nt: TGTGCCAGCAGCTCCCTGGAGGTTGCTGGCGCTGAAGCTTTCTTT
cdr3_aa: CASSSLEVAGAEAFF
j_call: TRBJ1-1
d_call: -
clone_size: -
v_call: TRBV11-1

cdr3_nt: TGTGCCACCAGCCCGGGACACAGCACAGATACGCAGTATTTT
cdr3_aa: CATSPGHSTDTQYF
j_call: TRBJ2-3
d_call: -
clone_size: -
v_call: TRBV15

cdr3_nt: TGTGCCAGCAGGAGGAGTACTGAAGCTTTCTTT
cdr3_aa: CASRRSTEAFF
j_call: TRBJ1-1
d_call: -
clone_size: once
v_call: TRBV28

cdr3_nt: TGTGCCAGCAGCTCGGTCTCTAACTCTGGAAACACCATATATTTT
cdr3_aa: CASSSVSNSGNTIYF
j_call: TRBJ1-3
d_call: -
clone_size: -
v_call: TRBV4-2

cdr3_nt: TGCAGCGTTGAAGCTTGGGGACAGCAAGAGACCCAGTACTTC
cdr3_aa: CSVEAWGQQETQYF
j_call: TRBJ2-5
d_call: TRBD1
clone_size: -
v_call: TRBV29-1

cdr3_nt: TGTGCCAGCAGTCAGGGAGCGGTGGAGGGGGAGACCCAGTACTTC
cdr3_aa: CASSQGAVEGETQYF
j_call: TRBJ2-5
d_call: -
clone_size: few
v_call: TRBV27

cdr3_nt: TGTGCCAGCAGTTACGAGCGGGAGGGAGGTTACGAGCAGTACTTC
cdr3_aa: CASSYEREGGYEQYF
j_call: TRBJ2-7
d_call: TRBD2
clone_size: -
v_call: TRBV6-5

cdr3_nt: TGTGCCAGCAGTCCAGGACTAGCGGGCCGGGAGCAGTACTTC
cdr3_aa: CASSPGLAGREQYF
j_call: TRBJ2-7
d_call: TRBD2
clone_size: -
v_call: TRBV28

cdr3_nt: TGTGCCAGCTCACCACAGGACAGGGGATATGGCTACACCTTC
cdr3_aa: CASSPQDRGYGYTF
j_call: TRBJ1-2
d_call: TRBD1
clone_size: -
v_call: TRBV18

cdr3_nt: TGTGCCAGCACCAATCCCCCCCCTGGACAGGGGGCGTCTAATGAAAAACTGTTTTTT
cdr3_aa: CASTNPPPGQGASNEKLFF
j_call: TRBJ1-4
d_call: TRBD1
clone_size: -
v_call: TRBV9

cdr3_nt: TGCGCCAGCAGCGTTGAAGGACTAGCGGGAGGGCCAGGCACGCAGTATTTT
cdr3_aa: CASSVEGLAGGPGTQYF
j_call: TRBJ2-3
d_call: TRBD2
clone_size: -
v_call: TRBV5-1

cdr3_nt: TGTGCCAGCAGCTTGGATGTGGGGAGCTCCTACAATGAGCAGTTCTTC
cdr3_aa: CASSLDVGSSYNEQFF
j_call: TRBJ2-1
d_call: -
clone_size: once
v_call: TRBV5-4

cdr3_nt: TGTGCCAGCAGCTTTGGACTAGCGGGGCCCTTGGATACGCAGTATTTT
cdr3_aa: CASSFGLAGPLDTQYF
j_call: TRBJ2-3
d_call: TRBD2
clone_size: -
v_call: TRBV5-6

cdr3_nt: TGTGCCAGCAGCCAACAGGGGAGCGGCGGGGAGCTGTTTTTT
cdr3_aa: CASSQQGSGGELFF
j_call: TRBJ2-2
d_call: TRBD1
clone_size: -
v_call: TRBV2

cdr3_nt: TGTGCCAGTAGCCCAACGAGGACTAGCGGCTACAATGAGCAGTTCTTC
cdr3_aa: CASSPTRTSGYNEQFF
j_call: TRBJ2-1
d_call: TRBD2
clone_size: -
v_call: TRBV19

cdr3_nt: TGTGCCTGCCAACTAGCGGTCCGGGGTAGGGAGTTCTTC
cdr3_aa: CACQLAVRGREFF
j_call: TRBJ2-1
d_call: TRBD2
clone_size: -
v_call: TRBV30

cdr3_nt: TGTGCCAGCAGCGTAGGGACTAGCGGGGGTGAGCAGTTCTTC
cdr3_aa: CASSVGTSGGEQFF
j_call: TRBJ2-1
d_call: TRBD2
clone_size: -
v_call: TRBV9

cdr3_nt: TGCGCCAGCAGCCCAATAGGGGGAGACGCTACCCCGTACTTC
cdr3_aa: CASSPIGGDATPYF
j_call: TRBJ2-5
d_call: -
clone_size: -
v_call: TRBV4-1

cdr3_nt: TGTGCCAGCTCACTGAAGATGACAGAGGACTCTGGAAACACCATATATTTT
cdr3_aa: CASSLKMTEDSGNTIYF
j_call: TRBJ1-3
d_call: -
clone_size: -
v_call: TRBV18

cdr3_nt: TGCGCCTCCACCCCGACAGGGCTCGGAAACACCATATATTTT
cdr3_aa: CASTPTGLGNTIYF
j_call: TRBJ1-3
d_call: TRBD1
clone_size: -
v_call: TRBV4-1

cdr3_nt: TGTGCCAGCATTATCTCTGGGGCCAACGTCCTGACTTTC
cdr3_aa: CASIISGANVLTF
j_call: TRBJ2-6
d_call: -
clone_size: -
v_call: TRBV12-3/TRBV12-4

cdr3_nt: TGTGCCAGCAGCTATAGGGGGAGAGGCAGCGCCTACAATGAGCAGTTCTTC
cdr3_aa: CASSYRGRGSAYNEQFF
j_call: TRBJ2-1
d_call: -
clone_size: -
v_call: TRBV11-3

cdr3_nt: TGTGCCAGCAGCTATAGCGGGGGCCACCAAGAGACCCAGTACTTC
cdr3_aa: CASSYSGGHQETQYF
j_call: TRBJ2-5
d_call: TRBD2
clone_size: -
v_call: TRBV7-6

cdr3_nt: TGTGCCAGCTCTAGAAGGACAGTCCAAGAAGAGACCCAGTACTTC
cdr3_aa: CASSRRTVQEETQYF
j_call: TRBJ2-5
d_call: -
clone_size: once
v_call: TRBV2

cdr3_nt: TGTGCCAGCAGTGTTACTACCGAAGCTTTCTTT
cdr3_aa: CASSVTTEAFF
j_call: TRBJ1-1
d_call: -
clone_size: -
v_call: TRBV2

cdr3_nt: TGTGCCAGCAGTCTCCGACCGGGAGGCTATGGCTACACCTTC
cdr3_aa: CASSLRPGGYGYTF
j_call: TRBJ1-2
d_call: -
clone_size: once
v_call: TRBV6-5

cdr3_nt: TGTGCCACCACAAAATTGGGGGCTATAGAAGAGCAGTACTTC
cdr3_aa: CATTKLGAIEEQYF
j_call: TRBJ2-7
d_call: -
clone_size: -
v_call: TRBV24-1

cdr3_nt: TGTGCCAGCAGCCCTCAGTATAGCAATCAGCCCCAGCATTTT
cdr3_aa: CASSPQYSNQPQHF
j_call: TRBJ1-5
d_call: -
clone_size: -
v_call: TRBV2

cdr3_nt: TGTGCCAGCAAAGCGGGGTCAGATACGCAGTATTTT
cdr3_aa: CASKAGSDTQYF
j_call: TRBJ2-3
d_call: TRBD2
clone_size: -
v_call: TRBV25-1

cdr3_nt: TGTGCCAGCAGCCAAGGGCTGACAGGGGGCCCGATCGGCACAGATACGCAGTATTTT
cdr3_aa: CASSQGLTGGPIGTDTQYF
j_call: TRBJ2-3
d_call: TRBD1
clone_size: -
v_call: TRBV3-1/TRBV3-2

cdr3_nt: TGTGCCAGCAGCTTGGTAGGCCTAGCGGGGACCAACAAAAACATTCAGTACTTC
cdr3_aa: CASSLVGLAGTNKNIQYF
j_call: TRBJ2-4
d_call: TRBD2
clone_size: -
v_call: TRBV5-6

cdr3_nt: TGCACCAGCAGCCAATCGAACGCACAGGGGCCCCCCGAGCAGTACTTC
cdr3_aa: CTSSQSNAQGPPEQYF
j_call: TRBJ2-7
d_call: -
clone_size: -
v_call: TRBV1

cdr3_nt: TGTGCCAGCAGTCCAAGCCGCGGGGCGAGGGCTGAAGCTTTCTTT
cdr3_aa: CASSPSRGARAEAFF
j_call: TRBJ1-1
d_call: -
clone_size: -
v_call: TRBV28

cdr3_nt: TGTGCCAGCAGCTACCAGACAGGGGGTAGAGGAGCTTTCTTT
cdr3_aa: CASSYQTGGRGAFF
j_call: TRBJ1-1
d_call: TRBD1
clone_size: -
v_call: TRBV11-2

cdr3_nt: TGTGCCAGCAGTAGCACAGGGGGCAATGAGCAGTTCTTC
cdr3_aa: CASSSTGGNEQFF
j_call: TRBJ2-1
d_call: TRBD1
clone_size: -
v_call: TRBV28

cdr3_nt: TGTGCCATCAGTGAAGGTCTAGGGGTAGGCGGAGAGACCCAGTACTTC
cdr3_aa: CAISEGLGVGGETQYF
j_call: TRBJ2-5
d_call: -
clone_size: -
v_call: TRBV10-3

cdr3_nt: TGTGCCAGCAGCTTGGGAATCACCGGGAACACTGAAGCTTTCTTT
cdr3_aa: CASSLGITGNTEAFF
j_call: TRBJ1-1
d_call: -
clone_size: -
v_call: TRBV5-6

cdr3_nt: TGTGCCAGCGCGTCGTCTGGGCCTGATGATACGCAGTATTTT
cdr3_aa: CASASSGPDDTQYF
j_call: TRBJ2-3
d_call: -
clone_size: -
v_call: TRBV4-2

cdr3_nt: TGTGCCAGTAGTTCCCTCGTCACAGGGGGCAATCAGCCCCAGCATTTT
cdr3_aa: CASSSLVTGGNQPQHF
j_call: TRBJ1-5
d_call: TRBD1
clone_size: -
v_call: TRBV19

cdr3_nt: TGTGCCTGGAGTGTAGGGCAGGGTGGCAATCAGCCCCAGCATTTT
cdr3_aa: CAWSVGQGGNQPQHF
j_call: TRBJ1-5
d_call: -
clone_size: -
v_call: TRBV30

cdr3_nt: TGTGCCAGCAGCTTAGTGTCGCAGGGAACCTACAATGAGCAGTTCTTC
cdr3_aa: CASSLVSQGTYNEQFF
j_call: TRBJ2-1
d_call: -
clone_size: -
v_call: TRBV7-2

cdr3_nt: TGTGCCAGCAGCCGAGGGAATGAGCAGTTCTTC
cdr3_aa: CASSRGNEQFF
j_call: TRBJ2-1
d_call: -
clone_size: -
v_call: TRBV11-3

cdr3_nt: TGTGCCAGTAGTATAGAGCCGGGACAGGGCTCCTACGAGCAGTACTTC
cdr3_aa: CASSIEPGQGSYEQYF
j_call: TRBJ2-7
d_call: TRBD1
clone_size: -
v_call: TRBV19

cdr3_nt: TGTGCCAGCAGCTCCAGGGTCGGCGAGCAGTACTTC
cdr3_aa: CASSSRVGEQYF
j_call: TRBJ2-7
d_call: -
clone_size: -
v_call: TRBV6-5

cdr3_nt: TGTGCCATCAAGGTGGCTAGCGGGGAAGGGGAGCTGTTTTTT
cdr3_aa: CAIKVASGEGELFF
j_call: TRBJ2-2
d_call: TRBD2
clone_size: -
v_call: TRBV10-3

cdr3_nt: TGTGCCATCAAGGTAGCGGGAGGCCGCAACACCGGGGAGCTGTTTTTT
cdr3_aa: CAIKVAGGRNTGELFF
j_call: TRBJ2-2
d_call: TRBD2
clone_size: -
v_call: TRBV10-3

cdr3_nt: TGTGCCAGCAGCCCAGGGACAGGGGGGACTGAAGCTTTCTTT
cdr3_aa: CASSPGTGGTEAFF
j_call: TRBJ1-1
d_call: TRBD1
clone_size: once
v_call: TRBV5-5

cdr3_nt: TGTGCCAGCAGCGTAGGAGTCAGGGGATACAATGAGCAGTTCTTC
cdr3_aa: CASSVGVRGYNEQFF
j_call: TRBJ2-1
d_call: -
clone_size: -
v_call: TRBV9

cdr3_nt: TGTGCCACCAGTGATTTCAACGCGGCAGATACGCAGTATTTT
cdr3_aa: CATSDFNAADTQYF
j_call: TRBJ2-3
d_call: -
clone_size: once
v_call: TRBV24-1